The 8 T cell receptor beta chains given below trace back to one sample, sequenced in a study of early T cells in non-severe SARS-CoV-2 infection. MiXCR, run by TCRdb on the 5' RACE reads, gives a single entry per CDR3 protein. The sample shows 35,000 to 50,000 distinct CDR3 sequences, less than 7% of them seen only once. Here the sequenced sample was whole blood, taken at baseline. Receptors originate from an adult who was a healthcare worker with PCR-confirmed SARS-CoV-2 infection or an uninfected control (not recorded which).

At least ten counts were recorded for this clonotype. CDR3 bases: TGTGCCACCAGCAGAGAGGGGTTTGGTGAAGCTTTCTTT. It is translated as CATSREGFGEAFF. The chain uses TRBV15 and TRBJ1-1; D ambiguous. The CDR3 is 13 amino acids. Germline V CDR1 and CDR2: LNHNV, YYDKDF (reference sequence). Trimming took off 0 bases at V and 7 bases at J, with 9 bases between the two ends.

A few counts support this clonotype. Given a much more abundant clone one base away, this may be a read error. The chain couples TRBV7-9 to TRBJ2-3, with D hard to call. This CDR3 is 12 amino acids long. V was pared by 1 base and J by 4 bases, with 3 bases between. Germline CDR1 is SEHNR and CDR2 is FQNEAQ (reference sequence). The CDR3 bases are TGTGCCAGCAGCTTAGACTCAGATACGCAGTATTTT. Amino acid sequence: CASSLDSDTQYF. The full variable domain, its missing parts supplied by reference TRBV7-9 and TRBJ2-3, is DTGVSQNPRHKITKRGQNVTFRCDPISEHNRLYWYRQTLGQGPEFLTYFQNEAQLEKSRLLSDRFSAERPKGSFSTLEIQRTEQGDSAMYLCASSLDSDTQYFGPGTRLTVL.

This clonotype was seen ten or more times. This chain links TRBV3-1 with TRBJ1-2; D gene uncertain. CDR1 and CDR2 from the germline V gene are LGHDT and YNNKEL (reference sequence). The ends were cut back, 1 base at V and 2 bases at J, with 2 bases in the middle. This CDR3 has 12 residues. The CDR3 sequence is CASSQVNYGYTF. CDR3 sequence (DNA): TGTGCCAGCAGCCAAGTAAACTATGGCTACACCTTC.

This clonotype has at least ten counts. CDR3 nucleotide sequence: TGTGCCAGCAGCCCTACAGGAACTTCACAAGAGACCCAGTACTTC. Amino acids: CASSPTGTSQETQYF. The J gene is TRBJ2-5, the V gene TRBV7-2; D perhaps matches TRBD1 (5 bases). The CDR3 contains 15 residues. From germline, CDR1 is SGHTA and CDR2 FQGNSA. V shed 5 bases and J shed 2 bases, with 15 bases lying between them.

This clonotype was found many times. The genes are TRBV12-3 or TRBV12-4 and TRBJ2-7, with 8 bases aligning to TRBD2. V lost 5 bases to trimming and J lost 4 bases; unmatched junction nucleotides: 10. The CDR3 is 15 residues long. This chain's CDR3 is CASSAAGTRVYEQYF. As DNA, the CDR3 is TGTGCCAGCAGTGCCGCCGGGACTAGAGTGTACGAGCAGTACTTC.

This clonotype occurred a few times. The CDR3 loop is CATSSDRRRLNTGELFF. CDR3 sequence (DNA): TGTGCCACCAGCAGTGATAGACGGCGTCTAAACACCGGGGAGCTGTTTTTT. This chain joins TRBV15 and TRBJ2-2; the D is unclear. Trimming took 3 bases from V and 2 from J, leaving 16 bases between them. Germline lookup yields CDR1 LNHNV and CDR2 YYDKDF (reference sequence). The CDR3 loop spans 17 amino acids.

By its share, this clonotype is medium-sized (0.01 to 0.1%). The chain recombines TRBV5-1 with TRBJ1-3; no reliable D call. Per germline, CDR1 SGHRS and CDR2 YFSETQ. CDR3 length equals 15 residues. Trimming took 2 bases from V and 3 from J, leaving 12 bases between them. CDR3 residues: CASSLPKTDGNTIYF. In DNA form, the CDR3 reads TGCGCCAGCAGCTTACCCAAGACGGATGGAAACACCATATATTTT.

This clonotype was seen many times. This chain uses TRBV29-1 with TRBJ2-7; possible D gene TRBD1, 6 bases. The CDR3 runs 12 residues. V lost 6 bases to trimming and J lost 4 bases, with 13 bases between them. Per the germline V gene, CDR1 is SQVTM and CDR2 is ANQGSEA. CDR3 sequence: CSVRLDRYEQYF. CDR3 sequence (DNA): TGCAGCGTCCGGCTGGACAGATACGAGCAGTACTTC.